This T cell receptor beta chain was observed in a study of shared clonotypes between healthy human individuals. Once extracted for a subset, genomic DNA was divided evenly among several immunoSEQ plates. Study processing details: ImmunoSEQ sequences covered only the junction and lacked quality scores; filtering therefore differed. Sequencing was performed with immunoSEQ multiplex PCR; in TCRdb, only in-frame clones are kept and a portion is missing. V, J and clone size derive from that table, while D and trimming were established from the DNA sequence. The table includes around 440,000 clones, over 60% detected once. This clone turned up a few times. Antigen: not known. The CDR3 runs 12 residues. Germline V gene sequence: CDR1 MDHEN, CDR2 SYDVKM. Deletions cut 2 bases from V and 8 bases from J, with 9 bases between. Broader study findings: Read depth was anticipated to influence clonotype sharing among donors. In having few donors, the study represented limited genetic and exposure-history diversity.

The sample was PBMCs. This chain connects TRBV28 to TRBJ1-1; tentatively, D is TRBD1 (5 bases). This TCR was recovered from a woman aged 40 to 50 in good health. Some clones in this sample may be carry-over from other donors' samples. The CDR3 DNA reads TGTGCCAGCAGTTTAGTAGGGACCGAAGCTTTCTTT. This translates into CASSLVGTEAFF.